This T cell receptor beta chain was sequenced for a study of T-cell memory formation after mild COVID-19. Study overall: Across donors, TCR clusters were largely donor specific.

This clonotype was picked up a small number of times. The antigen is unknown. Study results and limitations: Among clones peaking at day 37 in the second wave, SARS-CoV-2 specificity remained unconfirmed. Researchers report contracting CD4+ clones mostly in CM and EM, with CD8+ clones in EMRA.

From the 5' RACE reads, TCRdb called clonotypes with MiXCR, one entry per CDR3 protein. This table has 85,000 to 130,000 distinct CDR3 sequences, approximately 15% appearing once. The sample consisted of PBMCs or a T cell subset sorted from them (not recorded which). The source is an adult woman who had mild COVID-19 (a few samples of this study predate the infection). Cell type and time point are not known.

CDR3 region: CASSQGVRADGYTF. For the CDR3, the DNA is TGTGCCAGCAGCCAGGGGGTAAGGGCTGATGGCTACACCTTC. The rearrangement links TRBV9 to TRBJ1-2; 7 positions agree with TRBD1. Germline-derived CDR1 and CDR2 are SGDLS and YYNGEE. The CDR3 consists of 14 residues. J lost 6 bases, V lost 4 bases, and 9 bases had no gene match.